Each of the 22 T cell receptor beta chains below was sequenced from the same sample in a study of cytomegalovirus exposure and HLA in healthy donors. Primers included in the PCR were 60 Vbeta and 13 Jbeta primers. Sequenced by immunoSEQ multiplex PCR; TCRdb stores in-frame clones only, minus some. The sample carries roughly 220,000 clones, around 85% recorded once. What was sequenced was PBMCs. The receptors come from a man between 45 and 60 years old in good health and CMV-seronegative.

The chain has TRBV5-8 and TRBJ2-3, with a possible D match to TRBD1 (6 bases). The germline V and J ends were trimmed by 3 bases and 6 bases, with 20 bases remaining between them. CDR3 length: 16 amino acids. Germline V CDR1 and CDR2: SGHTS, YDEGEE. The CDR3 coding sequence is TGTGCCAGCAGCTCAGGCAGACAGGTGCTAGTCGATACGCAGTATTTT. This translates into CASSSGRQVLVDTQYF.

The J gene is TRBJ2-2, the V gene TRBV30, with D possibly TRBD2 on 7 matching bases. CDR3 length equals 16 residues. V lost 8 bases to trimming and J lost 5 bases, with 24 bases between them. From germline, CDR1 is GTSNPN and CDR2 SVGIG (reference sequence). The CDR3 sequence is CAGGSRGRALTGELFF. The CDR3 DNA follows: TGTGCCGGGGGTTCGAGGGGGAGGGCCCTTACCGGGGAGCTGTTTTTT.

CDR3 bases: TGTGCCAGCAGCTCATTCGACAGGGGAGCGGACATTCAGTACTTC. Translating gives CASSSFDRGADIQYF. J is TRBJ2-4 and V is TRBV7-6; 8 bases are shared with TRBD1. With 4 bases clipped from V and 8 bases from J, the junction kept 10 bases outside the gene matches. The CDR3 is made up of 15 amino acids. The germline gives CDR1 SGHVS, CDR2 FNYEAQ.

V usage is TRBV5-1 and J usage is TRBJ1-4; 7 nucleotides align to TRBD1. CDR1 SGHRS and CDR2 YFSETQ come from the germline V gene. The CDR3 consists of 14 residues. With V trimmed by 5 bases and J by 3 bases, 4 bases remained unmatched. The CDR3 DNA follows: TGCGCCAGCAGAGGGACAGTTTCTAATGAAAAACTGTTTTTT. Its protein product is CASRGTVSNEKLFF.

This clone came up once. The chain joins TRBV5-4 to TRBJ2-6, with unresolved D. CDR1 SGHNT and CDR2 YYREEE come from the germline V gene (reference sequence). Between the trimmed V and J ends, which lost 3 bases and 0 bases, there was a span of 4 bases. The CDR3 totals 14 residues. The CDR3 nucleotides are TGTGCCAGCAGCTCCAACTCTGGGGCCAACGTCCTGACTTTC. Protein: CASSSNSGANVLTF.

V and J are TRBV9 and TRBJ2-7; 8 bases match TRBD2. The CDR3 runs 16 residues. Losses at the gene ends were 0 bases for V and 5 bases for J; bases not matched to a gene: 10. CDR1 is SGDLS and CDR2 is YYNGEE in the germline V gene. The CDR3 DNA sequence: TGTGCCAGCAGCGTAGAACCCCGGACTAGCCCCGACGAGCAGTACTTC. It codes for CASSVEPRTSPDEQYF.

The chain joins TRBV19 to TRBJ2-7; the D gene is possibly TRBD1 (6 bases). This CDR3 contains 14 residues. V was clipped by 4 bases and J by 6 bases, with 16 bases between them. Germline-derived CDR1 and CDR2 are LNHDA and SQIVND (reference sequence). The CDR3 protein is CASSTPTDSREQYF. For the CDR3, the DNA is TGTGCCAGTAGTACCCCAACGGACAGTCGCGAGCAGTACTTC. Full variable domain (remainder filled in from reference TRBV19 and TRBJ2-7): DGGITQSPKYLFRKEGQNVTLSCEQNLNHDAMYWYRQDPGQGLRLIYYSQIVNDFQKGDIAEGYSVSREKKESFPLTVTSAQKNPTAFYLCASSTPTDSREQYFGPGTRLTVT.

Only a few counts were recorded for this clone. Written as DNA, the CDR3 is TGTGCCAGCAGTTCGACCGGGACTATCAGTAGCACAGATACGCAGTATTTT. This translates into CASSSTGTISSTDTQYF. V and J are TRBV27 and TRBJ2-3; TRBD2 matches at 7 bases. The length of the CDR3 is 17 residues. Germline trimming cut 4 bases from V and 0 bases from J; bases unmatched to any gene: 10. Germline CDR1 MNHEY, CDR2 SMNVEV (reference sequence).

This rearrangement joins TRBV9 to TRBJ2-1; TRBD1 aligns across 7 bases. The V segment lost 7 bases and the J segment 4 bases; nucleotides outside the gene matches: 2. This CDR3 has 12 amino acids. CDR1 is SGDLS, CDR2 YYNGEE, per germline. CDR3 DNA: TGTGCCAGCGGGACAGCTTACAATGAGCAGTTCTTC. Residues: CASGTAYNEQFF.

The chain combines TRBV5-6 with TRBJ2-3; TRBD2 aligns across 10 bases. Germline V gives CDR1 SGHDT, CDR2 YYEEEE. With V trimmed by 0 bases and J by 4 bases, 5 bases remained unmatched. The CDR3 sequence is 16 residues long. CDR3 protein: CASSLVLAGAPDTQYF. The CDR3 DNA follows: TGTGCCAGCAGCTTGGTTCTAGCGGGAGCCCCAGATACGCAGTATTTT. Full variable domain (rest looked up from reference TRBV5-6 and TRBJ2-3): DAGVTQSPTHLIKTRGQQVTLRCSPKSGHDTVSWYQQALGQGPQFIFQYYEEEERQRGNFPDRFSGHQFPNYSSELNVNALLLGDSALYLCASSLVLAGAPDTQYFGPGTRLTVL.

The chain recombines TRBV27 with TRBJ2-3; 8 bases fit TRBD2. The length of the CDR3 is 16 residues. J gave up 3 bases and V 8 bases, and 13 bases lay outside the gene matches. Germline CDR1 reads MNHEY; CDR2 reads SMNVEV (reference sequence). The CDR3 sequence is CASRQLSGRWTDTQYF. The CDR3 DNA follows: TGTGCCAGCCGACAGTTGAGCGGGAGATGGACAGATACGCAGTATTTT.

The rearrangement joins TRBV7-3 to TRBJ2-3; no clear D. Germline V CDR1 and CDR2: SGHTA, FQGTGA. The CDR3 contains 14 residues. V was trimmed by 4 bases and J by 2 bases, leaving 10 bases between them. The CDR3 nucleotides read TGTGCCAGCAGCTCCCCCCCCAACACAGATACGCAGTATTTT. Residues: CASSSPPNTDTQYF.

The genes are TRBV28 and TRBJ1-2, with D possibly being TRBD1 (5 bases). Per germline, CDR1 MDHEN and CDR2 SYDVKM. The CDR3 contains 13 residues. The ends were cut back, 8 bases at V and 2 bases at J, with 12 bases in the middle. CDR3 in DNA: TGTGCCAGCGGTGGCAGGGCGAACTATGGCTACACCTTC. As protein: CASGGRANYGYTF.

The rearrangement links TRBV5-6 to TRBJ2-7, with 7 bases fitting TRBD1. CDR1 and CDR2 (germline): SGHDT, YYEEEE. With V trimmed by 4 bases and J by 1 base, 2 bases remained unmatched. The CDR3 consists of 13 residues. The CDR3: CASSPGQSYEQYF. CDR3 nucleotides: TGTGCCAGCAGCCCGGGACAGTCCTACGAGCAGTACTTC.

The V call is TRBV5-1, the J call TRBJ2-7; 10 nucleotides line up with TRBD2. J was trimmed by 3 bases and V by 3 bases; bases with no gene match: 15. The CDR3 extends over 18 amino acids. Looked up from germline, CDR1 is SGHRS and CDR2 is YFSETQ. CDR3 residues: CASSSKRTSGNFFYEQYF. For the CDR3, the DNA is TGCGCCAGCAGCTCAAAAAGGACTAGCGGAAACTTTTTCTACGAGCAGTACTTC.

This sequence joins TRBV6-1 and TRBJ2-7; 8 bases align to TRBD1. After removal of 6 bases from V and 9 bases from J, the junction contained 4 bases not matched to a gene. The germline CDR1 and CDR2 sequences are MNHNS and SASEGT. The CDR3 loop spans 11 amino acids. The CDR3 DNA reads TGTGCCAGCAGCCTAGACAGGGGGCAGTACTTC. Protein sequence: CASSLDRGQYF.

In regard to this clone: The same CDR3 can be traced to other DNA sequences in this sample. The rearrangement links TRBV28 to TRBJ2-1, with 9 positions matching TRBD2. J lost 0 bases, V lost 5 bases, and 5 bases had no gene match. CDR3 length: 16 amino acids. Germline V CDR1 and CDR2: MDHEN, SYDVKM. CDR3 sequence reads: CASSPLSGSSYNEQFF. The CDR3 DNA is TGTGCCAGCAGTCCTCTTAGCGGGAGCTCCTACAATGAGCAGTTCTTC.

J is TRBJ1-1 and V is TRBV9, with TRBD1 matching 9 bases. This CDR3 comprises 14 residues. Germline V gene data show CDR1 as SGDLS and CDR2 as YYNGEE. V lost 4 bases and J lost 6; bases outside the gene matches: 7. In DNA, the CDR3 is TGTGCCAGCAGCTTGCTAACAGGGGGCCCTGAAGCTTTCTTT. Translated: CASSLLTGGPEAFF.

Notes on this clone: The sample holds other DNA sequences that translate to the same CDR3. This chain joins TRBV19 and TRBJ2-5; the match to TRBD1 covers 7 bases. The CDR3 is 14 residues long. The germline V gene encodes CDR1 LNHDA and CDR2 SQIVND (reference sequence). Germline trimming cut 1 base from V and 5 bases from J; bases unmatched to any gene: 4. The CDR3 protein is CASSIGGGQETQYF. As DNA, the CDR3 is TGTGCCAGTAGTATAGGAGGGGGCCAGGAGACCCAGTACTTC.

This sequence joins TRBV28 and TRBJ2-7; 7 bases agree with TRBD1. The CDR3 loop spans 15 amino acids. With V trimmed by 7 bases and J by 4 bases, 13 bases remained unmatched. From germline, CDR1 is MDHEN and CDR2 SYDVKM. The CDR3 reads CASTSISDRRYEQYF. CDR3 DNA sequence: TGTGCCAGCACCTCGATTTCGGACAGGAGATACGAGCAGTACTTC.

The rearrangement joins TRBV7-9 to TRBJ1-1; D might be TRBD1 (6 bases). The CDR3 loop spans 14 amino acids. Per germline, CDR1 SEHNR and CDR2 FQNEAQ (reference sequence). V lost 0 bases to trimming and J lost 1 base, with 6 bases between them. The CDR3 DNA sequence: TGTGCCAGCAGCTTAGCCAGGGGGAACACTGAAGCTTTCTTT. Protein: CASSLARGNTEAFF.

The chain uses TRBV6-5 and TRBJ1-2, with TRBD1 matching over 10 bases. The junction had 4 bases not matched to a gene; V was cut back by 5 bases and J by 4 bases. This CDR3 spans 14 amino acids. Per germline, CDR1 MNHEY and CDR2 SVGAGI. Here the CDR3 DNA reads TGTGCCAGCAGTCCGACAGGGGGCATCTATGGCTACACCTTC. Translation gives CASSPTGGIYGYTF.